This T cell receptor (beta chain) originates from a study of OX40 agonist ivuxolimab in advanced cancers. As for the study in general: The patients received agonistic anti-OX40 (CD134) antibody ivuxolimab. Patients achieving partial responses numbered three: one hepatocellular carcinoma case and two cutaneous melanoma cases.

V shed 6 bases and J 2 bases; nucleotides not matched to a gene: 6. Germline V lookup: CDR1 SGHRS, CDR2 YFSETQ. This CDR3 is built from 15 residues. About this clone: The antigen is not known.

Notes on the study in general: In the 0.1 to 3.0 mg/kg range, CD4+ and CD8+ blood T cells had expanded clonally by week 6.

The data were produced by immunoSEQ multiplex PCR, yet TCRdb's version contains in-frame clones alone and is incomplete. The table has about 35,000 clones, about three quarters seen once. The receptor's source is an adult with an advanced solid tumor such as melanoma, head and neck, liver or kidney cancer. Sequenced here: CD4+ or CD8+ T cells sorted from blood, sampled in a trial of the OX40 agonist ivuxolimab. The V gene is TRBV5-1, the J gene TRBJ2-1, with 9 positions matching TRBD2. CDR3: CASTTAGGPYNEQFF. CDR3 nucleotides: TGCGCCAGCACCACTGCGGGGGGGCCCTACAATGAGCAGTTCTTC.